This T cell receptor beta chain came from a study of control samples from healthy donors and cancer patients (dated by TCRdb to the early 2020s). Library preparation used the immunoSEQ multiplex PCR assay. The table comes from immuneACCESS by way of TCRdb, which keeps in-frame sequences with V and J called. Part of the clones is missing from these tables; in studies checked, under half for an unresolved V gene and the rest for unknown reasons. For this sample there are 75,000 to 100,000 clones; roughly 92% appear just once. Together, the top ten hold around 2.8% of the sample. As for this clone: The antigen it recognizes is unknown. It has no much larger one-base neighbor in the sample; base qualities were not kept.

The CDR3 has 16 amino acids, counting the end cysteine and phenylalanine. Only the CDR3 DNA stays, 48 bases, in frame from base 1. V sheds 3 bases and J sheds 3 bases, leaving 15 bases between their ends. Per the germline V gene (reference sequence), MNHEY is the CDR1 and SMNVEV is the CDR2. Sequenced sample: blood. The receptor was isolated from a human donor in good health. The donor label of this sample is uncertain. The rearranged chain carries TRBV27 and TRBJ1-5; the D gene is perhaps TRBD1, from 6 matching bases. The CDR3 loop reads CASSFSAPGVNQPQHF. The DNA sequence is TGTGCCAGCAGTTTTTCGGCTCCAGGGGTCAATCAGCCCCAGCATTTT.